This entry lists 15 T cell receptor beta chains sequenced from one sample in a study of blood T cell repertoires in COVID-19. This table comes from immunoSEQ multiplex PCR, and its TCRdb copy is limited to in-frame clones, with some not included. The table records some 120,000 clones, around four fifths of them present only once. Material: peripheral blood. The receptors here all came from a man between 70 and 80 years old with active or convalescent COVID-19.

This clone was detected only once. The V call is TRBV4-3, the J call TRBJ2-2; tentative D call: TRBD2 (6 bases). The CDR3 covers 16 residues. The V end was cut by 1 base, the J end by 2 bases, with 11 bases between. In germline, CDR1 is LGHNA, CDR2 YSLEER. Here the CDR3 DNA reads TGCGCCAGCAGCCAAGCTCGCGGGACTAACACCGGGGAGCTGTTTTTT. Protein sequence: CASSQARGTNTGELFF.

The chain combines TRBV27 with TRBJ2-1, with 9 bases aligning to TRBD1. This CDR3 has 15 amino acids. V lost 7 bases and J lost 7; bases outside the gene matches: 11. The germline V gene encodes CDR1 MNHEY and CDR2 SMNVEV (reference sequence). CDR3: CASNIKGQGKNEQFF. CDR3 bases: TGTGCCAGCAACATAAAGGGACAGGGAAAGAATGAGCAGTTCTTC.

This rearrangement joins TRBV7-8 to TRBJ2-1; D remains ambiguous. From germline, CDR1 is SGHVS and CDR2 FQNEAQ. V was cut by 5 bases and J by 6 bases, with 5 bases left in between. The CDR3 extends over 11 amino acids. The CDR3 here is CASSPRNEQFF. In DNA, the CDR3 is TGTGCCAGCAGCCCTCGCAATGAGCAGTTCTTC.

This clone showed up just once. This chain connects TRBV11-3 to TRBJ2-2, with 8 nucleotides matching TRBD1. Germline CDR1 and CDR2: SGHNT and YENEEA. CDR3 length equals 17 residues. V shed 1 base, J shed 3 bases, and the junction held 7 bases outside the gene matches. CDR3 in DNA: TGTGCCAGCAGCTTAGGGTTCAGGGGGCCGGACACCGGGGAGCTGTTTTTT. Its protein product is CASSLGFRGPDTGELFF.

The genes are TRBV19 and TRBJ2-2; 8 positions agree with TRBD2. J gave up 6 bases and V 6 bases, and 9 bases lay outside the gene matches. CDR3 length equals 15 residues. Germline CDR1 LNHDA, CDR2 SQIVND (reference sequence). The CDR3 is CASRSVAGGAGELFF. The CDR3, as DNA: TGTGCCAGTAGGAGCGTTGCGGGGGGTGCCGGGGAGCTGTTTTTT.

The count of this clone is one. The chain employs TRBV7-9 and TRBJ2-7; 9 nucleotides align to TRBD1. The CDR3 length is 17 residues. The J segment lost 4 bases and the V segment lost 5 bases, leaving 15 bases of the junction unmatched. Germline lookup yields CDR1 SEHNR and CDR2 FQNEAQ (reference sequence). DNA for the CDR3: TGTGCCAGCAGCCGGACCGCCGGGACAGGGAAGAGGTACGAGCAGTACTTC. Its translation: CASSRTAGTGKRYEQYF.

As to this clone: A read error may produce the germline difference seen at one junction end. This chain links TRBV6-5 with TRBJ1-6, with D uncertain. This CDR3 comprises 13 residues. Germline CDR1 MNHEY, CDR2 SVGAGI. The DNA for the CDR3 is TGTGCCAGCAGTTACTCGATAGCGGGCCCCCCCCACTTT. Translated: CASSYSIAGPPHF.

The V and J genes are TRBV7-8 and TRBJ1-6; 7 nucleotides align to TRBD1. The V gene's germline CDR1 is SGHVS and CDR2 FQNEAQ. CDR3 length: 15 residues. The V gene end was trimmed by 2 bases and the J gene end by 10 bases; junction bases not matched to a gene: 8. The CDR3 DNA sequence: TGTGCCAGCAGCTTAAGACAGGGCCTTGGGTCACCCCTCCACTTT. This translates into CASSLRQGLGSPLHF.

The genes are TRBV24-1 and TRBJ1-4; 8 bases match TRBD1. The V segment lost 3 bases and the J segment 6 bases; nucleotides outside the gene matches: 8. This CDR3 is built from 16 residues. Germline CDR1 and CDR2: KGHDR and SFDVKD. The CDR3 sequence: CATSDGPTGEDEKLFF. CDR3 coding DNA: TGTGCCACCAGTGATGGCCCGACAGGGGAGGATGAAAAACTGTTTTTT.

This sequence joins TRBV4-2 and TRBJ2-3, with 9 nucleotides matching TRBD1. This CDR3 contains 15 residues. From germline, CDR1 is LGHNA and CDR2 YNFKEQ. V lost 4 bases, J lost 2 bases, and 4 bases stayed unmatched. The CDR3 DNA is TGTGCCAGCAGCCGGACAGGGGCCCACACAGATACGCAGTATTTT. Protein sequence: CASSRTGAHTDTQYF.

This clone was seen just once. This sequence joins TRBV27 and TRBJ2-1, with D possibly being TRBD2 (6 bases). This CDR3 comprises 17 residues. The germline CDR1 and CDR2 sequences are MNHEY and SMNVEV (reference sequence). Trimming removed 7 bases at V and 0 bases at J, with 19 bases between. Written as DNA, the CDR3 is TGTGCCAGCACCCCGGGACTTTCCTTGTCCTCCTACAATGAGCAGTTCTTC. It encodes CASTPGLSLSSYNEQFF.

The J gene is TRBJ2-1, the V gene TRBV9; 7 bases match TRBD2. This CDR3 contains 18 residues. Germline assignment: CDR1 SGDLS and CDR2 YYNGEE. The V gene end was trimmed by 1 base and the J gene end by 0 bases; junction bases not matched to a gene: 10. CDR3 amino acids: CASSVPASGRSSYNEQFF. The CDR3 nucleotides read TGTGCCAGCAGCGTACCCGCTAGCGGCCGTAGCTCCTACAATGAGCAGTTCTTC.

The CDR3 spells CATSAGQGNGYTF. CDR3 DNA: TGTGCCACCAGCGCAGGACAGGGAAATGGCTACACCTTC. The chain employs TRBV15 and TRBJ1-2; 8 bases agree with TRBD1. This CDR3 has 13 amino acids. Germline CDR1 and CDR2: LNHNV and YYDKDF (reference sequence). The J segment lost 6 bases and the V segment lost 5 bases, leaving 5 bases of the junction unmatched.

This clone was picked up one time. The chain carries TRBV7-2 and TRBJ2-7; 8 positions agree with TRBD1. Germline CDR1 is SGHTA and CDR2 is FQGNSA. There are 14 residues in the CDR3. The junction had 6 bases not matched to a gene; V was cut back by 4 bases and J by 4 bases. The CDR3 loop reads CASSSGQGRYEQYF. The DNA of the CDR3 is TGTGCCAGCAGCTCCGGACAGGGAAGGTACGAGCAGTACTTC.

This clone showed up just a few times. The J gene is TRBJ1-2, the V gene TRBV6-1, with TRBD1 as a possible D gene (6 bases). The V end was cut by 4 bases, the J end by 6 bases, with 24 bases between. This CDR3 region has 17 residues. Germline V gene sequence: CDR1 MNHNS, CDR2 SASEGT. CDR3 loop: CASSGRPYQGSAHGYTF. For the CDR3, the DNA is TGTGCCAGCAGTGGGAGACCATATCAGGGGTCTGCCCATGGCTACACCTTC.